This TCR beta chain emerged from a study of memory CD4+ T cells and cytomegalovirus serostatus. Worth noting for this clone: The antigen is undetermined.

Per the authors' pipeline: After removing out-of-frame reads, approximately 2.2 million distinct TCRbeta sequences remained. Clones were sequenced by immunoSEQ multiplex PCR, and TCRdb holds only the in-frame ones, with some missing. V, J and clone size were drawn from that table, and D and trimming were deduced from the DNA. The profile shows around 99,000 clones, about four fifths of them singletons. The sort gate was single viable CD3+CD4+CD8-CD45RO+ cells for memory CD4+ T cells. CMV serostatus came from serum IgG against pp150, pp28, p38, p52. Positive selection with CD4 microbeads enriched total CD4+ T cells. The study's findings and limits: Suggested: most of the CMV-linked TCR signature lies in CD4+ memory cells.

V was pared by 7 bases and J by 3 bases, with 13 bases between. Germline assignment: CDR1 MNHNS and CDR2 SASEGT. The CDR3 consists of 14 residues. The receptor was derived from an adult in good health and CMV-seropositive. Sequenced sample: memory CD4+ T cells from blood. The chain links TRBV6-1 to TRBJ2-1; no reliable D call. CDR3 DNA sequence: TGTGCCAGCACTGAGATCCCCTTCTACAATGAGCAGTTCTTC. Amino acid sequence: CASTEIPFYNEQFF.